One T cell receptor beta chain is described in this entry. Trimming removed 1 base from V and 2 bases from J, with 6 bases in between. The CDR3 runs to 13 residues. CDR1 MNHNS and CDR2 SASEGT come from the germline V gene. Some clones are missing from TCRdb's copy, which holds only in-frame ones; the method was immunoSEQ multiplex PCR. The sample shows approximately 490,000 clones, 75% to 80% of them seen only once. The source of the sample is a study of shared T cell receptors in the human thymus. These data also formed part of another study, on human thymus T cells. From that second work: Resections removed during corrective heart surgery provided the thymus tissue used. Usage of V and J genes appeared biased in thymic and blood repertoires.

J is TRBJ2-7 and V is TRBV6-1; tentatively, D is TRBD1 (6 bases). The sequencing sample was made of thymocytes. The TCR sequence derives from a boy in the first two years of life with a congenital heart defect. CDR3 sequence (DNA): TGTGCCAGCAGTGAAGACAGGGCCTACGAGCAGTACTTC. Amino acid sequence: CASSEDRAYEQYF.